This T cell receptor (beta chain) was captured by sequencing in a study of control samples from healthy donors and cancer patients. Trimming removed 5 bases from V and 0 bases from J, with 10 bases in between. The CDR3 has 14 amino acids. Looked up from germline, CDR1 is MNHEY and CDR2 is SVGEGT. Here immunoSEQ multiplex PCR was the method, and the copy in TCRdb shows in-frame clones only, minus some. Of tens of thousands of clones in the sample, around 90% are singletons; the top ten hold under 0.95%. The source material was PBMCs. The receptor comes from a young man with colorectal cancer. The chain joins TRBV6-2 or TRBV6-3 to TRBJ1-2, with D perhaps TRBD1 (5 bases). The CDR3 nucleotides read TGTGCCAGCAGTCGGGGCGACCCTAACTATGGCTACACCTTC. This sequence encodes CASSRGDPNYGYTF.